Each of the 8 T cell receptor beta chains below was sequenced from the same sample in a study of cytomegalovirus exposure and HLA in healthy donors. PCR primers comprised 60 Vbeta and 13 Jbeta primers. TCRdb's table, derived via immunoSEQ multiplex PCR, lists solely in-frame clones and lacks some. The sample carries around 170,000 clones, roughly three quarters recorded once. Sequencing input: PBMCs. The receptors come from a woman aged 25 to 39 in good health and CMV-seropositive.

The chain uses TRBV11-3 and TRBJ2-1; the match to TRBD1 covers 11 bases. This CDR3 has 16 amino acids. The junction had 10 bases not matched to a gene; V was cut back by 3 bases and J by 9 bases. The germline V gene encodes CDR1 SGHNT and CDR2 YENEEA. CDR3 nucleotides: TGTGCCAGCAGCTTTAGGTGGACAGGGGGCTTCGGTGAGCAGTTCTTC. As protein: CASSFRWTGGFGEQFF.

The gene calls are TRBV5-4 and TRBJ1-4, with D perhaps TRBD1 (6 bases). CDR3 length: 14 amino acids. V lost 4 bases to trimming and J lost 2 bases, with 9 bases between them. Germline values: CDR1 SGHNT, CDR2 YYREEE (reference sequence). CDR3 loop: CASSRGGTNEKLFF. The CDR3 nucleotides are TGTGCCAGCAGCCGGGGGGGCACTAATGAAAAACTGTTTTTT.

The chain carries TRBV5-1 and TRBJ2-5; D perhaps matches TRBD2 (6 bases). The CDR3 runs 15 residues. Germline V lookup: CDR1 SGHRS, CDR2 YFSETQ. Trimming left V 0 bases short and J 5 bases short, with 14 bases between. CDR3 protein: CASSLGPTRGETQYF. The CDR3, as DNA: TGCGCCAGCAGCTTGGGGCCCACCCGGGGGGAGACCCAGTACTTC.

V is TRBV28 and J is TRBJ2-1; TRBD2 matches 15 bases. After removal of 2 bases from V and 8 bases from J, the junction contained 4 bases not matched to a gene. The CDR3 spans 16 residues. Germline loops: CDR1 MDHEN, CDR2 SYDVKM. The CDR3, as DNA: TGTGCCAGCAGTTTAGAGGGGACTAGCGGGGGGTATGAGCAGTTCTTC. Its protein product is CASSLEGTSGGYEQFF.

This chain connects TRBV18 to TRBJ2-6; D possibly corresponds to TRBD2 (5 bases). Germline values: CDR1 KGHSH, CDR2 LQKENI. The CDR3 extends over 18 amino acids. Trimming removed 1 base from V and 0 bases from J, with 13 bases in between. This chain's CDR3 is CASSPQRVTASGANVLTF. In DNA form, the CDR3 reads TGTGCCAGCTCACCACAGAGGGTTACAGCCTCTGGGGCCAACGTCCTGACTTTC.

The chain's CDR3 is CASSFRGGEQYF. CDR3 bases: TGTGCCAGCAGCTTCCGGGGGGGCGAGCAGTACTTC. The chain employs TRBV7-6 and TRBJ2-7; the match to TRBD2 covers 8 bases. The germline V gene has CDR1 SGHVS and CDR2 FNYEAQ. The CDR3 consists of 12 residues. The J segment lost 6 bases and the V segment lost 3 bases, leaving 1 base of the junction unmatched.

V is TRBV6-1 and J is TRBJ2-7, with TRBD1 identical over 11 bases. CDR3 length: 15 residues. Germline CDR1 MNHNS, CDR2 SASEGT. V was clipped by 5 bases and J by 4 bases; unmatched bases: 7. The CDR3 DNA sequence: TGTGCCAGCAGTAAGGACAGGGGGCTCCAATACGAGCAGTACTTC. Translating gives CASSKDRGLQYEQYF.

The chain recombines TRBV4-2 with TRBJ1-2; tentatively, D is TRBD1 (5 bases). V lost 0 bases to trimming and J lost 2 bases, with 10 bases between them. CDR1 and CDR2 from the germline V gene are LGHNA and YNFKEQ. The CDR3 spans 15 residues. The CDR3 DNA sequence: TGTGCCAGCAGCCAAGAACGGGAGGGGAACTATGGCTACACCTTC. Its protein product is CASSQEREGNYGYTF.